Sequencing of this TCR beta chain was carried out in a study of control samples from healthy donors and cancer patients (dated by TCRdb to the early 2020s). V is cut by 9 bases and J by 0 bases, and the space between the germline ends is 14 bases. As encoded in the germline V gene, CDR1 is MNHEY while CDR2 is SVGAGI. Including the terminal cysteine and phenylalanine, the CDR3 comprises 14 residues. The read is trimmed to its CDR3 DNA, 42 bases read in frame from base 1. The library came from the immunoSEQ multiplex PCR assay. The table was pulled from immuneACCESS by TCRdb, which kept in-frame rearrangements only. Such tables lose some clones; where checked, under half of the loss comes from unresolved V genes, and the rest has no known cause. The sample data list 100,000 to 120,000 clones, and 88% of these were observed just once. The ten largest clonotypes hold 3.7% of the sample. A remark on this clone: Its antigen remains undetermined. It has no much larger one-base neighbor in the sample; base qualities were not kept.

The rearrangement joined TRBV6-5 to TRBJ1-1; no confident D gene assignment can be made. The TCR originated in a woman aged 60-75 years with lung cancer. The sequenced sample consisted of PBMCs. The DNA sequence is TGTGCCAGTTCCTTAGCGGGTGTGAACACTGAAGCTTTCTTT. It translates as CASSLAGVNTEAFF.